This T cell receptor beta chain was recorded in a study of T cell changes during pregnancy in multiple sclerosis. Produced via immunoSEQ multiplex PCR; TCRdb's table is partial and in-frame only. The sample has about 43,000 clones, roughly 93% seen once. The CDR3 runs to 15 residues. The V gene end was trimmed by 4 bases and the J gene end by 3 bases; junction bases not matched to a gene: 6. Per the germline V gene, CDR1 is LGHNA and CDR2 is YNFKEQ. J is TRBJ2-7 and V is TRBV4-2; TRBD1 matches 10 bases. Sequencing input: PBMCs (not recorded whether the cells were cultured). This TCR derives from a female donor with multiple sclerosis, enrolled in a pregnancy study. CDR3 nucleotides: TGTGCCAGCAGCCGGAGGACAGGGGGACTCTACGAGCAGTACTTC. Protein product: CASSRRTGGLYEQYF.